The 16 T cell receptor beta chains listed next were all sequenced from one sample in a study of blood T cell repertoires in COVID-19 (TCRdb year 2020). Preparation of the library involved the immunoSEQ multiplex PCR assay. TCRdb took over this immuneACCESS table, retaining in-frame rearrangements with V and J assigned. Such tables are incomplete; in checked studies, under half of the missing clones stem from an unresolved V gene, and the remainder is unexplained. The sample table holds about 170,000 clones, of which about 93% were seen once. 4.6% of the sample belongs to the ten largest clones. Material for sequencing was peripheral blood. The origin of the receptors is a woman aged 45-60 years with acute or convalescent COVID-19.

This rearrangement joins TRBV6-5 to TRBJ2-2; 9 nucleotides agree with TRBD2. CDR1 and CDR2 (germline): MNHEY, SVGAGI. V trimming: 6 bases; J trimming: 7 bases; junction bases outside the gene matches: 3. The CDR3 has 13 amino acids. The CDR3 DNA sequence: TGTGCCAGCAGCCTAGCGGGACACGGGGAGCTGTTTTTT. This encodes CASSLAGHGELFF.

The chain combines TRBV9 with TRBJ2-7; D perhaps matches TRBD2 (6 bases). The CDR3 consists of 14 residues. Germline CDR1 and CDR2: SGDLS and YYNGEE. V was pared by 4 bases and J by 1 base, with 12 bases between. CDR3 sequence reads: CASSLGTQSYEQYF. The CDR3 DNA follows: TGTGCCAGCAGCCTTGGGACTCAATCCTACGAGCAGTACTTC.

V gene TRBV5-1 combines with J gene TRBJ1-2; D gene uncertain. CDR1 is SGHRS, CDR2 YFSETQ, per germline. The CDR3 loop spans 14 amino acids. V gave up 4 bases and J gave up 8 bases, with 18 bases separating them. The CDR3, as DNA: TGCGCCAGCAGCCCGGGAAGGCCAAGTGACGGCTACACCTTC. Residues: CASSPGRPSDGYTF.

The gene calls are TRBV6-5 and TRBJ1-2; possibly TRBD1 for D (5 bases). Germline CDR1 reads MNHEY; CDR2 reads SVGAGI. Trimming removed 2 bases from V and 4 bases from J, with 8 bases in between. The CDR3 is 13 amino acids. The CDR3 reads CASSYERGYGYTF. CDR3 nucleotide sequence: TGTGCCAGCAGTTACGAAAGGGGCTATGGCTACACCTTC.

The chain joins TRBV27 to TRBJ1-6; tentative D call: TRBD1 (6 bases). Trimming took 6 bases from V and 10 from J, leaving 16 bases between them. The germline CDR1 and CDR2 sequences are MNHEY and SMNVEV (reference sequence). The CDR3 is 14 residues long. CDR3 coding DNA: TGTGCCAGCAGGCCCGAGACAGGTCACTCACCCCTCCACTTT. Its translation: CASRPETGHSPLHF.

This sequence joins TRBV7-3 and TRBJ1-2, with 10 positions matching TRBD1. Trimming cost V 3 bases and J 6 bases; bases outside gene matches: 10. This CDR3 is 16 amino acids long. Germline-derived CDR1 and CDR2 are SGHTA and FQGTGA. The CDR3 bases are TGTGCCAGCAGCTTTTCGACAGGGGGCAGGTCTGATGGCTACACCTTC. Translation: CASSFSTGGRSDGYTF.

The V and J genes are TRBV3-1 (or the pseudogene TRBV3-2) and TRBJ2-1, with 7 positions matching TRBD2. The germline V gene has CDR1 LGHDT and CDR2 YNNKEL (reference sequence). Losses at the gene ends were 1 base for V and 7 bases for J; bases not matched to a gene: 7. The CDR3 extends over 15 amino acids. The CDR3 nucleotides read TGTGCCAGCAGCCAAGCGGGGGGAAGGGGAAATGAGCAGTTCTTC. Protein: CASSQAGGRGNEQFF.

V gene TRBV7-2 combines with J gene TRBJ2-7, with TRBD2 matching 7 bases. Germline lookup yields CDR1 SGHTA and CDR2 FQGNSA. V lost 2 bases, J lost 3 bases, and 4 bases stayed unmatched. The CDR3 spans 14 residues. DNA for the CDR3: TGTGCCAGCAGCTTACAAGCGGGGAACTACGAGCAGTACTTC. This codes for CASSLQAGNYEQYF. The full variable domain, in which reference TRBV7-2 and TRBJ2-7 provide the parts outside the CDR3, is GAGVSQSPSNKVTEKGKDVELRCDPISGHTALYWYRQSLGQGLEFLIYFQGNSAPDKSGLPSDRFSAERTGGSVSTLTIQRTQQEDSAVYLCASSLQAGNYEQYFGPGTRLTVT.

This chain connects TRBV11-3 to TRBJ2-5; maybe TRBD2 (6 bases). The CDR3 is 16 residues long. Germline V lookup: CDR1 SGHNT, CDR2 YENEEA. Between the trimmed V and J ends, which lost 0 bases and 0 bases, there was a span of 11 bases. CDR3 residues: CASSLDMWGDQETQYF. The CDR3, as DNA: TGTGCCAGCAGCTTAGATATGTGGGGGGACCAAGAGACCCAGTACTTC.

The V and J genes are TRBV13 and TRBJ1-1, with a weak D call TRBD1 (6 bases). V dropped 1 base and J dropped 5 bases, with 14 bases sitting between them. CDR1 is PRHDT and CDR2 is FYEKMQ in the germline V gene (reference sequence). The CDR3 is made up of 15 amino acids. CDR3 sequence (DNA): TGTGCCAGCAGCTTAGAATGGCAGGGGAATACTGAAGCTTTCTTT. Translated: CASSLEWQGNTEAFF.

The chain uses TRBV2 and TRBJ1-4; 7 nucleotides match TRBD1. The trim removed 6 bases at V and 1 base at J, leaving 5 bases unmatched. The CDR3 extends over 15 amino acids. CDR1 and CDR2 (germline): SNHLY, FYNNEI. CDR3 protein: CASSRGTVTNEKLFF. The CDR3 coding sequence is TGTGCCAGCAGCCGGGGGACAGTAACTAATGAAAAACTGTTTTTT.

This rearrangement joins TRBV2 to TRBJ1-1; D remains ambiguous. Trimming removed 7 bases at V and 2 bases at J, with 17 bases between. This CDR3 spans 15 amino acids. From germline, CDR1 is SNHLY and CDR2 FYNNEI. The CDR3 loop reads CASTIRTLPNTEAFF. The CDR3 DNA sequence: TGTGCCAGCACCATCCGTACTCTCCCCAACACTGAAGCTTTCTTT.

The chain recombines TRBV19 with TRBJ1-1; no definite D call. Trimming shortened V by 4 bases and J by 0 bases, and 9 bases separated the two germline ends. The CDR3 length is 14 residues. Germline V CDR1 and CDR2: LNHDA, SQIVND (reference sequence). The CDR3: CASSNSAVNTEAFF. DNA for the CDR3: TGTGCCAGTAGTAATAGTGCGGTGAACACTGAAGCTTTCTTT.

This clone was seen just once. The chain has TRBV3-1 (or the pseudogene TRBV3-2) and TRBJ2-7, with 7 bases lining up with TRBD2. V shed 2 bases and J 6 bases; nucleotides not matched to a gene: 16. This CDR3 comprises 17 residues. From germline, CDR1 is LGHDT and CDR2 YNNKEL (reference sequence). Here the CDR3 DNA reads TGTGCCAGCAGCCAACGAGGCTCTAGCGGCCTCTCGCTCGAGCAGTACTTC. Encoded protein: CASSQRGSSGLSLEQYF.

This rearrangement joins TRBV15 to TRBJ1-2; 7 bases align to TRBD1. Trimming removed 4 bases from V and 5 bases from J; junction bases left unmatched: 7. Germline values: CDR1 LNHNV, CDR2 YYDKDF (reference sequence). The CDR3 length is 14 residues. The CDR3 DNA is TGTGCCACCAGCAAAGAGGGGACAGCTTATGGCTACACCTTC. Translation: CATSKEGTAYGYTF.

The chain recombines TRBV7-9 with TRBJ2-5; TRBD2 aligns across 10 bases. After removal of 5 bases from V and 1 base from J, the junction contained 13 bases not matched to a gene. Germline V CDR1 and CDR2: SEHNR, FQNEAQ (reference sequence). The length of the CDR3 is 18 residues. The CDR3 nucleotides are TGTGCCAGCAGCCCCCCCTTTGGGCCTAGCGGGAGCCAAGAGACCCAGTACTTC. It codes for CASSPPFGPSGSQETQYF. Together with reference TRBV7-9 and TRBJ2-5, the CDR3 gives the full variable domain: DTGVSQNPRHKITKRGQNVTFRCDPISEHNRLYWYRQTLGQGPEFLTYFQNEAQLEKSRLLSDRFSAERPKGSFSTLEIQRTEQGDSAMYLCASSPPFGPSGSQETQYFGPGTRLLVL.